The next 27 T cell receptor beta chains were all read from a single sample in a study of T cells in Graves' hyperthyroidism and ophthalmopathy. Amplified regions were TCR beta CDR3 sequences from RNA transcripts. A first-round RT-PCR of the TCR CDR3 used the HTBI primer set. TCRdb reanalysed the multiplex PCR reads using MiXCR and keeps one entry per CDR3 protein. The sample yields over 500,000 distinct CDR3 sequences, about 16% seen once. The specimen was blood. The receptors shown here come from a woman aged 25 to 39 with Graves' ophthalmopathy.

The rearrangement joins TRBV3-1 to TRBJ1-3; D remains unclear. Deletions cut 4 bases from V and 0 bases from J, with 7 bases between. The CDR3 has 14 residues. The germline V gene has CDR1 LGHDT and CDR2 YNNKEL (reference sequence). The chain's CDR3 is CASSPDFSGNTIYF. The CDR3 DNA reads as TGTGCCAGCAGCCCAGACTTCTCTGGAAACACCATATATTTT.

The V call is TRBV18, the J call TRBJ2-5; a possible D gene is TRBD2 (5 bases). Germline CDR1 KGHSH, CDR2 LQKENI. The CDR3 has 15 residues. V lost 1 base, J lost 5 bases, and 14 bases lay in between. CDR3 amino acids: CASSPLGIRSETQYF. CDR3 coding DNA: TGTGCCAGCTCACCACTCGGGATCCGGTCCGAGACCCAGTACTTC.

CDR3 amino acids: CASSHLAGGSGELFF. DNA for the CDR3: TGTGCCAGCAGCCACTTAGCGGGAGGGTCCGGGGAGCTGTTTTTT. The chain employs TRBV7-2 and TRBJ2-2, with 11 bases lining up with TRBD2. Germline V gene data show CDR1 as SGHTA and CDR2 as FQGNSA. This CDR3 has 15 amino acids. V shed 5 bases, J shed 6 bases, and the junction held 5 bases outside the gene matches.

At least ten counts were recorded for this clonotype. The chain combines TRBV28 with TRBJ2-3, with 10 bases identical to TRBD2. V dropped 6 bases and J dropped 1; count of bases not matched to a gene: 13. CDR3 size: 18 residues. CDR1 MDHEN and CDR2 SYDVKM come from the germline V gene. The CDR3 DNA reads as TGTGCCAGCAGAATCACAGGGGAAGGGACTAGCGGCACAGATACGCAGTATTTT. Translated, it gives CASRITGEGTSGTDTQYF.

This clonotype has a count of ten or more. The chain couples TRBV5-1 to TRBJ2-1, with a tentative D call TRBD1 (6 bases). The V gene lost 3 bases and the J gene lost 0 bases, with 13 bases spanning the gap. This CDR3 contains 16 residues. Germline CDR1 SGHRS, CDR2 YFSETQ. The CDR3 is CASSSTGRASYNEQFF. CDR3 in DNA: TGCGCCAGCAGCTCGACAGGTCGTGCCTCCTACAATGAGCAGTTCTTC.

The V and J genes are TRBV19 and TRBJ2-7, with 10 bases identical to TRBD2. Germline CDR1 and CDR2: LNHDA and SQIVND (reference sequence). J gave up 4 bases and V 5 bases, and 5 bases lay outside the gene matches. The CDR3 sequence is 14 residues long. The CDR3: CASSVRGLAYEQYF. In DNA, the CDR3 is TGTGCCAGTAGTGTGCGGGGACTAGCGTACGAGCAGTACTTC. Full variable domain (remainder filled in from reference TRBV19 and TRBJ2-7): DGGITQSPKYLFRKEGQNVTLSCEQNLNHDAMYWYRQDPGQGLRLIYYSQIVNDFQKGDIAEGYSVSREKKESFPLTVTSAQKNPTAFYLCASSVRGLAYEQYFGPGTRLTVT.

This clonotype was seen many times. The chain combines TRBV29-1 with TRBJ2-1; 7 bases map to TRBD1. CDR1 is SQVTM, CDR2 ANQGSEA, per germline. This CDR3 region has 14 residues. V lost 5 bases, J lost 7 bases, and 11 bases stayed unmatched. The CDR3 DNA reads as TGCAGCGTTCCGATAGGGGGCGCGAGTAATGAGCAGTTCTTC. Its translation is CSVPIGGASNEQFF.

This clonotype was picked up many times. The rearrangement uses TRBV2 and TRBJ2-7; 14 bases agree with TRBD2. The CDR3 contains 18 residues. V lost 10 bases and J lost 0; bases outside the gene matches: 14. Germline assignment: CDR1 SNHLY and CDR2 FYNNEI. Written as DNA, the CDR3 is TGTGCCAACCCGCGGACTAGCGGGAGGATATCCAACTCCTACGAGCAGTACTTC. It yields the protein CANPRTSGRISNSYEQYF.

This clonotype was seen many times. Written as DNA, the CDR3 is TGTGCCAGCAGCCTACAGAGACCGACCGGGGAGCTGTTTTTT. Translation gives CASSLQRPTGELFF. The chain couples TRBV28 to TRBJ2-2, with no clear D. CDR1 is MDHEN, CDR2 SYDVKM, per germline. V was cut by 6 bases and J by 5 bases, with 13 bases left in between. The length of the CDR3 is 14 residues.

The chain carries TRBV4-3 and TRBJ2-1, with D unresolved. Trimming left V 0 bases short and J 0 bases short, with 6 bases between. The CDR3 has 15 amino acids. Germline lookup yields CDR1 LGHNA and CDR2 YSLEER. The DNA for the CDR3 is TGCGCCAGCAGCCAAGAAATAGTCTCCTACAATGAGCAGTTCTTC. This gives the protein CASSQEIVSYNEQFF.

This clonotype was counted many times. The DNA of the CDR3 is TGTGCCAGCAGTGGACGCAGGGGGCGTAATGAGCAGTTCTTC. Translating it yields CASSGRRGRNEQFF. The V gene is TRBV2, the J gene TRBJ2-1; 8 bases agree with TRBD1. Germline CDR1 SNHLY, CDR2 FYNNEI. The CDR3 spans 14 residues. Trimming cost V 4 bases and J 7 bases; bases outside gene matches: 6.

Comment on this clonotype: A single base separates this from a much larger clone, so it may be a read error. J is TRBJ2-1 and V is TRBV7-3; D is ambiguous. The CDR3 totals 13 residues. Germline V gene lookup returns CDR1 SGHTA and CDR2 FQGTGA. In DNA form, the CDR3 reads TGTGCCTGCAGCTTTAGTTCCCGGAATGAGCAGTTCTTC. Translated, it gives CACSFSSRNEQFF.

V usage is TRBV30 and J usage is TRBJ1-1; D not certain. Germline values: CDR1 GTSNPN, CDR2 SVGIG (reference sequence). The CDR3 has 12 residues. The V end was cut by 0 bases, the J end by 9 bases, with 11 bases between. CDR3 in DNA: TGTGCCTGGAGTGTACTATCCGGGAAAGCTTTCTTT. Translated: CAWSVLSGKAFF.

This clonotype showed up many times. CDR3 protein: CASSFRVTGELFF. The CDR3 nucleotides read TGTGCCAGCAGTTTCAGGGTTACCGGGGAGCTGTTTTTT. The chain uses TRBV28 and TRBJ2-2; D possibly corresponds to TRBD1 (5 bases). Trimming pared 3 bases from V and 5 bases from J, leaving 7 bases between. This CDR3 spans 13 amino acids. CDR1 and CDR2 (germline): MDHEN, SYDVKM.

This clonotype was observed a handful of times. This rearrangement joins TRBV9 to TRBJ2-2; TRBD1 matches at 7 bases. Trimming cost V 4 bases and J 2 bases; bases outside gene matches: 8. CDR3 length: 16 residues. The germline V gene encodes CDR1 SGDLS and CDR2 YYNGEE. The CDR3 is CASSPQTGINTGELFF. The CDR3 nucleotides are TGTGCCAGCAGCCCTCAGACAGGGATAAACACCGGGGAGCTGTTTTTT.

This clonotype was seen repeatedly, ten times or more. The chain couples TRBV7-3 to TRBJ2-2; no firm D call. With 5 bases removed from V and 5 bases from J, the gap between germline ends came to 9 bases. This CDR3 contains 13 residues. Germline lookup yields CDR1 SGHTA and CDR2 FQGTGA. The CDR3 is CASSPIRTGELFF. The CDR3 DNA is TGTGCCAGCAGCCCGATCCGTACCGGGGAGCTGTTTTTT.

This clonotype showed up many times. The chain employs TRBV12-3 or TRBV12-4 and TRBJ2-3, with 9 nucleotides matching TRBD2. The CDR3 totals 17 residues. V lost 8 bases, J lost 2 bases, and 14 bases stayed unmatched. CDR3 residues: CASDPHGAGGNTDTQYF. For the CDR3, the DNA is TGTGCCAGCGACCCACACGGGGCGGGAGGGAACACAGATACGCAGTATTTT.

This clonotype was counted many times. This chain joins TRBV30 and TRBJ2-7, with 11 nucleotides matching TRBD1. There are 14 residues in the CDR3. V lost 7 bases to trimming and J lost 1 base; unmatched junction nucleotides: 6. Per germline, CDR1 GTSNPN and CDR2 SVGIG (reference sequence). The CDR3, as DNA: TGTGCCTCTCAGGGGGACAGGGGGTCCTACGAGCAGTACTTC. As protein: CASQGDRGSYEQYF.

The table lists this clonotype with many counts. CDR3 nucleotide sequence: TGTGCCAGCAGCACTGGGACTAGCGGGATTTACAATGAGCAGTTCTTC. It translates to CASSTGTSGIYNEQFF. This rearrangement joins TRBV2 to TRBJ2-1, with TRBD2 matching over 13 bases. V trimming: 6 bases; J trimming: 4 bases; junction bases outside the gene matches: 6. From germline, CDR1 is SNHLY and CDR2 FYNNEI. This CDR3 spans 16 amino acids.

To note about this clonotype: A much larger clone differs by one base, so this may be a read error. The chain recombines TRBV20-1 with TRBJ2-3; TRBD1 might be the D (5 bases). Germline V lookup: CDR1 DFQATT, CDR2 SNEGSKA (reference sequence). The CDR3 loop spans 16 amino acids. Between the trimmed V and J ends, which lost 5 bases and 3 bases, there was a span of 21 bases. CDR3 amino acids: CSAGWPNLGLTDTQYF. The CDR3 DNA sequence: TGCAGTGCTGGCTGGCCTAACCTGGGGCTTACAGATACGCAGTATTTT.

At least ten counts were recorded for this clonotype. J is TRBJ2-2 and V is TRBV2; no firm D call. Germline V gene lookup returns CDR1 SNHLY and CDR2 FYNNEI. V lost 1 base to trimming and J lost 3 bases, with 9 bases between them. The CDR3 has 15 residues. The CDR3 region has the DNA TGTGCCAGCAGTGAAGGCTACTTAGACACCGGGGAGCTGTTTTTT. Translating gives CASSEGYLDTGELFF. Drawing the rest from reference TRBV2 and TRBJ2-2, the complete variable domain is EPEVTQTPSHQVTQMGQEVILRCVPISNHLYFYWYRQILGQKVEFLVSFYNNEISEKSEIFDDQFSVERPDGSNFTLKIRSTKLEDSAMYFCASSEGYLDTGELFFGEGSRLTVL.

This clonotype was counted only a few times. The chain has TRBV30 and TRBJ1-5; 7 nucleotides agree with TRBD1. This CDR3 contains 17 residues. Germline V gene data show CDR1 as GTSNPN and CDR2 as SVGIG (reference sequence). The junction had 10 bases not matched to a gene; V was cut back by 0 bases and J by 2 bases. This CDR3 reads CAWSVDRVPGGNQPQHF. CDR3 DNA sequence: TGTGCCTGGAGTGTTGACAGGGTCCCGGGGGGCAATCAGCCCCAGCATTTT.

Ten or more counts support this clonotype. This chain connects TRBV12-3 or TRBV12-4 to TRBJ1-1; D uncertain. This CDR3 contains 12 residues. Between the trimmed V and J ends, which lost 7 bases and 8 bases, there was a span of 14 bases. CDR3 sequence reads: CASTRKGNEAFF. In DNA, the CDR3 is TGTGCCAGCACCAGGAAGGGAAACGAAGCTTTCTTT.

V gene TRBV6-1 combines with J gene TRBJ1-1; D might be TRBD1 (5 bases). The CDR3 extends over 14 amino acids. In germline, CDR1 is MNHNS, CDR2 SASEGT. Between the trimmed V and J ends, which lost 5 bases and 0 bases, there was a span of 10 bases. CDR3 protein: CASSFTGVNTEAFF. CDR3 DNA sequence: TGTGCCAGCAGTTTTACAGGAGTGAACACTGAAGCTTTCTTT.

This clonotype was seen ten or more times. This rearrangement joins TRBV20-1 to TRBJ2-1, with no clear D. The germline CDR1 and CDR2 sequences are DFQATT and SNEGSKA (reference sequence). The CDR3 covers 13 residues. The V end lost 3 bases, the J end lost 7 bases, and 13 bases lay between the germline ends. The CDR3 sequence is CSASRQLWNEQFF. CDR3 bases: TGCAGTGCTAGTCGTCAGCTTTGGAATGAGCAGTTCTTC.

As concerns this clonotype: This may be a read error, as it is one base from a much larger clone. The chain combines TRBV2 with TRBJ2-2; D unclear. CDR1 and CDR2 (germline): SNHLY, FYNNEI. The CDR3 contains 15 residues. V dropped 6 bases and J dropped 3 bases, with 14 bases sitting between them. CDR3 sequence: CASSLIHSDTGELFF. CDR3 nucleotide sequence: TGTGCCAGCAGCTTAATACATTCGGACACCGGGGAGCTGTTTTTT.

This clonotype was counted at least ten times. The chain couples TRBV20-1 to TRBJ1-5; the D gene is possibly TRBD1 (6 bases). Germline-derived CDR1 and CDR2 are DFQATT and SNEGSKA (reference sequence). This CDR3 contains 16 residues. Deletions cut 2 bases from V and 0 bases from J, with 14 bases between. The CDR3 nucleotides read TGCAGTGCTAGACGTGGGGGCACGTATAGCAATCAGCCCCAGCATTTT. It specifies CSARRGGTYSNQPQHF.